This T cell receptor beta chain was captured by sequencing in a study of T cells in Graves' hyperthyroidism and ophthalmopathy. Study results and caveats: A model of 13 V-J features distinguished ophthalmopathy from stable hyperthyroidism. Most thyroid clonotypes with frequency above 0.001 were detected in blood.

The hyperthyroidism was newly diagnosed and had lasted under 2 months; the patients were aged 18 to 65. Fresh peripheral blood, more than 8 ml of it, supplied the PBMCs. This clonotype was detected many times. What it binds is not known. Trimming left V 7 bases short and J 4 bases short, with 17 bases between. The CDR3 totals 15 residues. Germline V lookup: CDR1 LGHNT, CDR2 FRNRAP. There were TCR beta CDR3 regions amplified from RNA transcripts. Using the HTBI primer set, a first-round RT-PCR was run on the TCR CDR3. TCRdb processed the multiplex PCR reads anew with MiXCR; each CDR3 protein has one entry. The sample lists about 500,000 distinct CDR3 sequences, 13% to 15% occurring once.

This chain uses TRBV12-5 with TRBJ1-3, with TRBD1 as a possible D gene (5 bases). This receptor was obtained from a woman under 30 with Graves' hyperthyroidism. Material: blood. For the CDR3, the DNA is TGTGCTAGTGCCCCCGATGAGGGGTTGGGAAACACCATATATTTT. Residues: CASAPDEGLGNTIYF.